These T cell receptor beta chains were read from a single sample in a study of early T cells in non-severe SARS-CoV-2 infection. TCRdb called the 5' RACE reads again in MiXCR, with one record for every CDR3 protein. The repertoire holds 68,000 or so distinct CDR3 sequences, roughly 10% seen once, with about 6.4% in the top ten. Material for sequencing was whole blood. These receptor sequences come from an adult who was a healthcare worker with PCR-confirmed SARS-CoV-2 infection or an uninfected control (not recorded which). Both conserved end residues are part of each CDR3. A D gene is named only where the DNA matches it firmly. Some rows mark clone size as missing; the rest say once, few, many or name a class of expanded clone.

v_gene,abundance,d_gene,j_gene,CDR3aa,CDR3nt
TRBV9,once,.,TRBJ2-6,CASSAYSGANVLTF,TGTGCCAGCAGCGCTTACTCTGGGGCCAACGTCCTGACTTTC
TRBV7-9,once,.,TRBJ1-1,CASSWENTEAFF,TGTGCCAGCAGCTGGGAGAACACTGAAGCTTTCTTT
TRBV12-3/TRBV12-4,few,.,TRBJ2-3,CASSSPPTDTQYF,TGTGCCAGCAGTTCTCCCCCCACAGATACGCAGTATTTT
TRBV28,few,TRBD2,TRBJ2-1,CASSFRAVGVAGGKQFF,TGTGCCAGCAGTTTTAGAGCGGTTGGGGTAGCGGGAGGCAAGCAGTTCTTC
TRBV10-2,.,.,TRBJ2-1,CASSDAEDEQFF,TGCGCCAGCAGTGACGCCGAGGATGAGCAGTTCTTC
TRBV7-2,.,.,TRBJ2-1,CASSPPGQTNEQFF,TGTGCCAGCAGCCCCCCCGGACAGACCAATGAGCAGTTCTTC
TRBV5-5,.,TRBD2,TRBJ2-7,CASSLATSRDYEQYF,TGTGCCAGCAGCTTGGCGACTAGCAGGGACTACGAGCAGTACTTC
TRBV6-5,few,TRBD1,TRBJ2-7,CASSYQPGQGNEQYF,TGTGCCAGCAGTTACCAGCCGGGACAGGGCAACGAGCAGTACTTC
TRBV7-3,.,.,TRBJ2-7,CASSLFRTQGPYEQYF,TGTGCCAGCAGCCTCTTTCGGACACAGGGACCCTACGAGCAGTACTTC
TRBV7-2,.,TRBD2,TRBJ2-3,CVSSRREGRQWDTQYF,TGTGTCAGCAGCCGACGGGAGGGCCGTCAATGGGATACGCAGTATTTT
TRBV20-1,.,.,TRBJ2-7,CSARIAPLRYEQYF,TGCAGTGCTAGAATAGCGCCATTACGGTACGAGCAGTACTTC
TRBV2,few,.,TRBJ2-7,CASSFPQGVYEQYF,TGTGCCAGCAGTTTCCCACAGGGAGTTTACGAGCAGTACTTC
TRBV11-2,few,TRBD2,TRBJ2-1,CASSNRLAGLREQFF,TGTGCCAGCAGCAACCGACTAGCGGGATTGAGGGAGCAGTTCTTC
TRBV20-1,many,.,TRBJ2-2,CSAIWFTGELFF,TGCAGTGCTATATGGTTCACCGGGGAGCTGTTTTTT
TRBV5-6,many,TRBD1,TRBJ2-7,CASSLGDSSYEQYF,TGTGCCAGCAGCTTGGGGGACAGCTCCTACGAGCAGTACTTC
TRBV30,.,.,TRBJ1-6,CAWSTYIRGSLHF,TGTGCCTGGAGTACGTACATCCGAGGATCCCTCCACTTT
TRBV28,few,.,TRBJ1-3,CASHEGDQLGNTIYF,TGTGCCAGCCACGAAGGGGATCAATTAGGAAACACCATATATTTT
TRBV2,many,TRBD1,TRBJ2-7,CASSDDWDRGRPPYEQYF,TGTGCCAGCAGTGACGACTGGGACAGGGGCCGCCCTCCGTACGAGCAGTACTTC
TRBV7-2,few,.,TRBJ2-3,CASSLVHTDTQYF,TGTGCCAGCAGCTTAGTACACACAGATACGCAGTATTTT
TRBV6-2/TRBV6-3,.,TRBD2,TRBJ2-1,CASTAIGLASDEQFF,TGTGCCAGCACCGCCATTGGACTAGCGAGCGATGAGCAGTTCTTC
TRBV7-8,many,TRBD1,TRBJ2-7,CASKSGTASLFSYEQYF,TGTGCCAGCAAATCCGGGACAGCCTCCCTTTTTTCCTACGAGCAGTACTTC
TRBV6-1,.,.,TRBJ2-5,CASSGTGQETQYF,TGTGCCAGCAGTGGAACAGGACAAGAGACCCAGTACTTC
TRBV7-8,many,.,TRBJ2-1,CASRLTGSGNEQFF,TGTGCCAGCAGATTAACAGGGTCGGGGAATGAGCAGTTCTTC
TRBV6-2/TRBV6-3,.,TRBD2,TRBJ2-3,CASSYVAGGLVDTQYF,TGTGCCAGCAGTTACGTCGCGGGAGGGCTGGTAGATACGCAGTATTTT
TRBV18,few,.,TRBJ2-7,CASSSTGRGNEQYF,TGTGCCAGCTCAAGCACAGGGAGGGGTAACGAGCAGTACTTC